A single sample gave rise to the 7 T cell receptor beta chains below, sequenced in a study of blood T cell repertoires in COVID-19. Produced via immunoSEQ multiplex PCR; TCRdb's table is partial and in-frame only. The sample lists hundreds of thousands of clones, about 90% occurring once. Input material: peripheral blood. These receptors were taken from a woman between 50 and 59 years old with COVID-19, enrolled during active disease.

CDR3 nucleotide sequence: TGTGCCAGCAGTGAAGAAGAACCGGCGGTCTACGAGCAGTACTTC. Protein: CASSEEEPAVYEQYF. The chain employs TRBV2 and TRBJ2-7; D gene unclear. The CDR3 is 15 residues long. V was pared by 1 base and J by 3 bases, with 13 bases between. Germline V gives CDR1 SNHLY, CDR2 FYNNEI.

CDR3 protein: CASSQDRGTSSDEQYF. CDR3 bases: TGCGCCAGCAGCCAAGATCGGGGGACTAGTTCTGACGAGCAGTACTTC. This rearrangement joins TRBV4-1 to TRBJ2-7, with 8 bases that match TRBD2. Germline CDR1 reads MGHRA; CDR2 reads YSYEKL. V was clipped by 0 bases and J by 5 bases; unmatched bases: 9. The CDR3 sequence is 16 residues long.

This clone was detected a few times. The chain has TRBV19 and TRBJ2-1; the D gene is possibly TRBD1 (8 bases). This CDR3 comprises 17 residues. Germline V CDR1 and CDR2: LNHDA, SQIVND (reference sequence). V lost 4 bases, J lost 6 bases, and 22 bases lay in between. Here the CDR3 reads CASSTRGETGVLNEQFF. The CDR3 nucleotides read TGTGCCAGTAGTACACGGGGGGAGACAGGGGTTCTCAATGAGCAGTTCTTC.

This sequence joins TRBV18 and TRBJ2-1; a weak D match, TRBD1 (6 bases). Per germline, CDR1 KGHSH and CDR2 LQKENI. The CDR3 is made up of 16 amino acids. Trimming took off 1 base at V and 0 bases at J, with 10 bases between the two ends. The CDR3 DNA is TGTGCCAGCTCACCACTCGACAGGAGCTCCTACAATGAGCAGTTCTTC. It translates to CASSPLDRSSYNEQFF.

Written as DNA, the CDR3 is TGTGCCAGCAGTGAGGATTCCCCCGATTCAGGGCAGCCCCAGCATTTT. It yields the protein CASSEDSPDSGQPQHF. The gene calls are TRBV2 and TRBJ1-5, with D perhaps TRBD1 (5 bases). Trimming stripped 3 bases from V and 7 bases from J, with 19 bases between. The CDR3 extends over 16 amino acids. Germline V CDR1 and CDR2: SNHLY, FYNNEI.

The J gene is TRBJ1-1, the V gene TRBV19, with D possibly TRBD1 on 6 matching bases. The V and J ends lost 6 bases and 1 base respectively, with 21 bases between them. Germline CDR1 and CDR2: LNHDA and SQIVND (reference sequence). This CDR3 is 17 amino acids long. The CDR3 spells CASSISGAGQPNTEAFF. In DNA, the CDR3 is TGTGCCAGTAGCATCTCCGGGGCTGGACAGCCGAACACTGAAGCTTTCTTT.

The chain combines TRBV7-2 with TRBJ1-4, with 7 bases identical to TRBD1. The trim removed 4 bases at V and 7 bases at J, leaving 3 bases unmatched. There are 13 residues in the CDR3. Per germline, CDR1 SGHTA and CDR2 FQGNSA. CDR3 loop: CASSYRGGEKLFF. CDR3 sequence (DNA): TGTGCCAGCAGCTACAGGGGCGGTGAAAAACTGTTTTTT.